The entry below describes one T cell receptor beta chain. The record originates from a study of cytomegalovirus exposure and HLA in healthy donors. The CDR3 has 16 amino acids. The germline V gene has CDR1 MDHEN and CDR2 SYDVKM. The V and J ends lost 6 bases and 4 bases, in that order; junction bases with no gene match: 13. Assay: immunoSEQ multiplex PCR; the TCRdb copy retains only in-frame clones and omits some. This sample carries roughly 65,000 clones, 85% to 95% of them seen once, and the ten largest clones take under 5.5%. The genes are TRBV28 and TRBJ1-2; 8 nucleotides match TRBD1. Sample: PBMCs. The sequence was collected from a man between 18 and 29 years old in good health and CMV-seropositive. This CDR3 reads CASSRRTGLGSYGYTF. Written as DNA, the CDR3 is TGTGCCAGCAGCCGTCGGACAGGGCTGGGCAGCTATGGCTACACCTTC.